The following is a TCR beta chain sequence with its context. Which antigen it targets is not known. No per-base quality is available; no much larger clone lies one base away. This sample is part of a study of control samples from healthy donors and cancer patients (dated by TCRdb to about 2020). The germline V end is reduced by 4 bases and the J end by 3 bases; junction bases left unmatched: 4. The germline V gene yields SGHRS for CDR1 and YFSETQ for CDR2. The CDR3 starts with the cysteine, ends with the phenylalanine, and has 14 residues. Only the CDR3 part of the read is kept: 42 bases, read in frame from the first base. Library prep was done by the immunoSEQ multiplex PCR assay. TCRdb took this table from immuneACCESS and kept in-frame rearrangements with V and J called. Such tables lack part of the clones; where checked against another copy, unresolved V genes explain under half of the gap, and the rest is unexplained. In this sample the table shows 150,000 or so clones, approximately 93% of which occur a single time. Around 9.3% of the sample belongs to the ten largest clones.

The receptor was isolated from a woman aged 40 to 50 in good health. The rearrangement joined TRBV5-1 to TRBJ1-1, with 9 bases in between that match TRBD1. Input material: blood. CDR3 loop: CASSPGTGHTEAFF. The DNA sequence reads TGCGCCAGCAGCCCCGGGACAGGGCACACTGAAGCTTTCTTT.